These T cell receptor beta chains were read from a single sample in a study of blood T cell repertoires in COVID-19. Generated by immunoSEQ multiplex PCR, the TCRdb table keeps only in-frame clones and is missing some. Of about 150,000 clones detected, roughly 78% appear once; the ten largest clones hold under 2%. What was sequenced was peripheral blood. These receptor sequences come from a man older than 75 with acute or convalescent COVID-19. CDR3s include the opening cysteine and the closing phenylalanine or tryptophan. D genes are given only for firm matches.

J gene | D gene | V gene | CDR3 protein
TRBJ1-1 | NA | TRBV5-1 | CASSLDGWNTEAFF
TRBJ2-1 | NA | TRBV5-1 | CASSLAGGPTYEQFF
TRBJ1-4 | NA | TRBV10-3 | CAISAQGGTNEKLFF
TRBJ2-2 | TRBD1 | TRBV28 | CASSRGQGAGELFF
TRBJ1-3 | NA | TRBV4-2 | CASSQVPSGLNTIYF
TRBJ2-5 | NA | TRBV11-2 | CASSSGVGTEETQYF
TRBJ1-1 | TRBD1 | TRBV9 | CASSIRQGSTEAFF
TRBJ2-3 | TRBD2 | TRBV7-9 | CASRTLAGAGTDTQYF
TRBJ1-1 | NA | TRBV19 | CASRGNRNFAEAFF
TRBJ1-1 | NA | TRBV6-2/TRBV6-3 | CASSYSRGTTEAFF
TRBJ1-5 | NA | TRBV9 | CASSATGSNQPQHF
TRBJ2-5 | NA | TRBV7-9 | CASSFTGLETQYF
TRBJ1-3 | NA | TRBV6-5 | CASSYGGSSGNTIYF
TRBJ1-1 | NA | TRBV24-1 | CATSDLQGPAFF
TRBJ2-2 | NA | TRBV5-1 | CASSLWSSAPGELFF
TRBJ1-2 | TRBD1 | TRBV4-1 | CASSLSGQDYGYTF
TRBJ1-1 | NA | TRBV29-1 | CSVSQTGPRGEAFF
TRBJ1-1 | TRBD1 | TRBV10-3 | CAIRSQQGATEAFF
TRBJ2-5 | TRBD2 | TRBV6-5 | CASSYGLAGGQETQYF
TRBJ2-1 | NA | TRBV11-3 | CASSGDKDRRYEQFF
TRBJ1-1 | TRBD1 | TRBV2 | CASIQTGTGTEAFF
TRBJ2-5 | TRBD1 | TRBV6-5 | CASSYNRGKETQYF
TRBJ2-3 | TRBD2 | TRBV9 | CASSEGLAGTDTQYF
TRBJ2-3 | TRBD2 | TRBV11-3 | CASSSPALAGRRSTDTQYF
TRBJ1-1 | NA | TRBV6-1 | CASSEPLGANTEAFF
TRBJ2-3 | NA | TRBV6-1 | CASSDQIAADTQYF
TRBJ1-1 | NA | TRBV7-2 | CASSLTGMVTEAFF
TRBJ2-6 | TRBD1 | TRBV4-1 | CASSQTGPGANVLTF
TRBJ2-7 | NA | TRBV29-1 | CSVLTDPYEQYF
TRBJ2-2 | NA | TRBV6-5 | CASSPLAANTGELFF
TRBJ1-2 | NA | TRBV19 | CASTLSGGLANYGYTF
TRBJ1-6 | NA | TRBV25-1 | CASSEMARVNSPLHF
TRBJ1-3 | NA | TRBV9 | CASSPQSGVGNTIYF
TRBJ1-6 | TRBD1 | TRBV11-3 | CASSLAQGGSSYNSPLHF
TRBJ2-7 | TRBD2 | TRBV7-2 | CASSSRGDGYEQYF
TRBJ1-5 | TRBD1 | TRBV4-3 | CASSQDPQGADNQPQHF
TRBJ1-6 | NA | TRBV5-8 | CASSLAGGTLHF
TRBJ1-2 | NA | TRBV19 | CASRIIGVDGYTF
TRBJ2-1 | NA | TRBV7-8 | CASSLLNSVYNEQFF
TRBJ2-3 | TRBD2 | TRBV7-3 | CASSPPGLAGGPDTQYF
TRBJ2-5 | NA | TRBV5-1 | CASSLGGKTEETQYF
TRBJ2-3 | NA | TRBV5-1 | CASSPRGTSTDTQYF
TRBJ2-7 | NA | TRBV19 | CASSPGTGSSYEQYF
TRBJ2-2 | TRBD2 | TRBV5-1 | CASSLLAGVNTGELFF
TRBJ1-6 | NA | TRBV27 | CASSLLVRGFQDNSPLHF
TRBJ2-5 | NA | TRBV12-3/TRBV12-4 | CASRSDRWETQYF
TRBJ1-2 | NA | TRBV12-3/TRBV12-4 | CASSQGAYGYTF
TRBJ1-2 | NA | TRBV11-2 | CASSPSSGTNYGYTF
TRBJ2-2 | TRBD1 | TRBV19 | CASRSGTANTGELFF
TRBJ2-5 | NA | TRBV5-4 | CASSLDRLETQYF
TRBJ2-5 | NA | TRBV24-1 | CATSDGGQETQYF
TRBJ1-1 | NA | TRBV29-1 | CSVEVAQANTEAFF
TRBJ2-7 | TRBD1 | TRBV5-6 | CASSLTGFHEQYF
TRBJ2-3 | NA | TRBV19 | CASRRTTASTDTQYF
TRBJ2-5 | TRBD2 | TRBV4-3 | CASSQNAGGRWGETQYF
TRBJ2-5 | NA | TRBV5-5 | CASSSAGPQETQYF
TRBJ2-1 | NA | TRBV7-9 | CASSLDLVPGRFF